This is a list of T cell receptor beta chains from one sample in a study of T cell responses to AZD1222 COVID-19 vaccine. The data were produced by immunoSEQ multiplex PCR, yet TCRdb's version contains in-frame clones alone and is incomplete. The sample has 100,000 to 120,000 clones; more than 75% are singletons. The source material was peripheral blood, sampled on day 0 of AZD1222 vaccination. These receptors were obtained from an adult in good health. Each CDR3 is given with its conserved first and last residue. A D gene is named only where the DNA matches it firmly. Rows may omit the clone size; those that give it use once, few, many or a size class.

clone_size: once; d_call: NA; j_call: TRBJ2-1; v_call: TRBV25-1; cdr3_aa: CASSERRTAPSNNEQFF; cdr3_nt: TGTGCCAGCAGTGAACGCCGGACTGCCCCGTCCAATAATGAGCAGTTCTTC
clone_size: NA; d_call: NA; j_call: TRBJ1-1; v_call: TRBV7-8; cdr3_aa: CASSLRAGKNTEAFF; cdr3_nt: TGTGCCAGCAGCTTAAGGGCAGGAAAGAACACTGAAGCTTTCTTT
clone_size: NA; d_call: TRBD1; j_call: TRBJ1-2; v_call: TRBV28; cdr3_aa: CASSLPKTGLRGYTF; cdr3_nt: TGTGCCAGCAGTTTACCCAAGACAGGGCTTCGCGGCTACACCTTC
clone_size: NA; d_call: NA; j_call: TRBJ1-1; v_call: TRBV27; cdr3_aa: CASSYSARTEAFF; cdr3_nt: TGTGCCAGCAGTTACAGTGCGCGCACTGAAGCTTTCTTT
clone_size: once; d_call: NA; j_call: TRBJ1-3; v_call: TRBV5-4; cdr3_aa: CASTTGISGNTIYF; cdr3_nt: TGTGCCAGCACCACAGGGATCTCTGGAAACACCATATATTTT
clone_size: NA; d_call: NA; j_call: TRBJ1-1; v_call: TRBV18; cdr3_aa: CASSPQGGNTEAFF; cdr3_nt: TGTGCCAGCTCACCACAGGGGGGGAACACTGAAGCTTTCTTT
clone_size: NA; d_call: NA; j_call: TRBJ1-1; v_call: TRBV7-2; cdr3_aa: CASSLDGFTNTEAFF; cdr3_nt: TGTGCCAGCAGCTTAGACGGTTTCACGAACACTGAAGCTTTCTTT
clone_size: NA; d_call: NA; j_call: TRBJ1-1; v_call: TRBV4-2; cdr3_aa: CASSQGDRQKDTEAFF; cdr3_nt: TGTGCCAGCAGCCAAGGGGATAGGCAGAAAGACACTGAAGCTTTCTTT
clone_size: NA; d_call: NA; j_call: TRBJ1-1; v_call: TRBV7-9; cdr3_aa: CASSLSQASNTEAFF; cdr3_nt: TGTGCCAGCAGCTTATCACAGGCCTCGAACACTGAAGCTTTCTTT
clone_size: NA; d_call: TRBD2; j_call: TRBJ2-1; v_call: TRBV14; cdr3_aa: CASSPGLVYNEQFF; cdr3_nt: TGTGCCAGCAGCCCTGGACTAGTTTACAATGAGCAGTTCTTC
clone_size: NA; d_call: TRBD2; j_call: TRBJ2-2; v_call: TRBV7-9; cdr3_aa: CASTVGPRGGLTGELFF; cdr3_nt: TGTGCCAGCACCGTAGGACCCCGGGGGGGCCTCACCGGGGAGCTGTTTTTT
clone_size: NA; d_call: NA; j_call: TRBJ2-1; v_call: TRBV7-9; cdr3_aa: CASSLAPGDNEQFF; cdr3_nt: TGTGCCAGCAGCTTAGCACCGGGGGACAATGAGCAGTTCTTC
clone_size: NA; d_call: TRBD1; j_call: TRBJ1-2; v_call: TRBV5-1; cdr3_aa: CASSAGQGYGYTF; cdr3_nt: TGCGCCAGCAGCGCGGGACAGGGATATGGCTACACCTTC
clone_size: NA; d_call: NA; j_call: TRBJ1-2; v_call: TRBV6-5; cdr3_aa: CASSYLAYLYGYTF; cdr3_nt: TGTGCCAGCAGTTACCTCGCATACCTCTATGGCTACACCTTC
clone_size: NA; d_call: NA; j_call: TRBJ1-1; v_call: TRBV4-2; cdr3_aa: CASSQEILEAEAFF; cdr3_nt: TGTGCCAGCAGCCAAGAGATCCTGGAGGCTGAAGCTTTCTTT
clone_size: NA; d_call: NA; j_call: TRBJ1-3; v_call: TRBV15; cdr3_aa: CATRDEGYGNTIYF; cdr3_nt: TGTGCCACCAGAGACGAGGGGTATGGAAACACCATATATTTT
clone_size: few; d_call: TRBD1; j_call: TRBJ2-2; v_call: TRBV7-9; cdr3_aa: CASSLGQGATGELFF; cdr3_nt: TGTGCCAGCAGTCTCGGACAGGGGGCGACCGGGGAGCTGTTTTTT
clone_size: once; d_call: NA; j_call: TRBJ1-2; v_call: TRBV6-5; cdr3_aa: CASSPGSSGYGYTF; cdr3_nt: TGTGCCAGCAGTCCAGGAAGTTCGGGCTATGGCTACACCTTC
clone_size: NA; d_call: TRBD2; j_call: TRBJ2-5; v_call: TRBV9; cdr3_aa: CASSVVGLAGGKQETQYF; cdr3_nt: TGTGCCAGCAGCGTAGTGGGACTAGCGGGAGGGAAGCAAGAGACCCAGTACTTC
clone_size: NA; d_call: TRBD2; j_call: TRBJ2-1; v_call: TRBV7-9; cdr3_aa: CASSSAGVPHEQFF; cdr3_nt: TGTGCCAGCAGCTCAGCGGGAGTTCCCCATGAGCAGTTCTTC
clone_size: NA; d_call: NA; j_call: TRBJ2-5; v_call: TRBV9; cdr3_aa: CASSVRSEETQYF; cdr3_nt: TGTGCCAGCAGCGTAAGGTCAGAAGAGACCCAGTACTTC
clone_size: NA; d_call: TRBD2; j_call: TRBJ2-1; v_call: TRBV24-1; cdr3_aa: CATSGQAGGLDEQFF; cdr3_nt: TGTGCCACCAGTGGACAAGCGGGAGGGTTGGATGAGCAGTTCTTC
clone_size: NA; d_call: TRBD1; j_call: TRBJ2-7; v_call: TRBV2; cdr3_aa: CASSDHRGYEQYF; cdr3_nt: TGTGCCAGCAGTGACCACAGGGGGTACGAGCAGTACTTC
clone_size: NA; d_call: NA; j_call: TRBJ1-6; v_call: TRBV2; cdr3_aa: CASSGRTGGSPLHF; cdr3_nt: TGTGCCAGCAGTGGCAGGACCGGGGGTTCACCCCTCCACTTT
clone_size: NA; d_call: TRBD1; j_call: TRBJ1-2; v_call: TRBV4-1; cdr3_aa: CASSLPGQGYGYTF; cdr3_nt: TGCGCCAGCAGCCTTCCCGGACAGGGGTATGGCTACACCTTC
clone_size: NA; d_call: NA; j_call: TRBJ1-2; v_call: TRBV28; cdr3_aa: CASSFLGGDDGYTF; cdr3_nt: TGTGCCAGCAGTTTTCTAGGGGGGGACGATGGCTACACCTTC
clone_size: few; d_call: NA; j_call: TRBJ2-2; v_call: TRBV20-1; cdr3_aa: CSASPLGELFF; cdr3_nt: TGCAGTGCTTCCCCGCTTGGGGAGCTGTTTTTT
clone_size: NA; d_call: NA; j_call: TRBJ2-2; v_call: TRBV20-1; cdr3_aa: CSASHVVTGELFF; cdr3_nt: TGCAGTGCTAGTCATGTGGTAACCGGGGAGCTGTTTTTT
clone_size: NA; d_call: TRBD1; j_call: TRBJ2-6; v_call: TRBV5-1; cdr3_aa: CASSVQGASWANVLTF; cdr3_nt: TGCGCCAGCAGCGTCCAGGGGGCGTCCTGGGCCAACGTCCTGACTTTC
clone_size: NA; d_call: NA; j_call: TRBJ2-1; v_call: TRBV7-2; cdr3_aa: CASSPRGSSNEQFF; cdr3_nt: TGTGCCAGCAGCCCGCGGGGTAGCAGCAATGAGCAGTTCTTC
clone_size: NA; d_call: NA; j_call: TRBJ1-3; v_call: TRBV27; cdr3_aa: CASSLSRGSGNTIYF; cdr3_nt: TGTGCCAGCAGTTTATCTCGGGGTTCGGGAAACACCATATATTTT
clone_size: NA; d_call: TRBD1; j_call: TRBJ2-7; v_call: TRBV27; cdr3_aa: CASSEGTGTYEQYF; cdr3_nt: TGTGCCAGCAGTGAGGGGACAGGGACCTACGAGCAGTACTTC
clone_size: NA; d_call: TRBD1; j_call: TRBJ1-2; v_call: TRBV12-3/TRBV12-4; cdr3_aa: CASGQTGNYGYTF; cdr3_nt: TGTGCCAGCGGTCAGACAGGGAACTATGGCTACACCTTC
clone_size: NA; d_call: TRBD2; j_call: TRBJ2-4; v_call: TRBV29-1; cdr3_aa: CSVAGTSFGNIQYF; cdr3_nt: TGCAGCGTGGCCGGGACTAGCTTCGGAAACATTCAGTACTTC
clone_size: few; d_call: TRBD1; j_call: TRBJ2-7; v_call: TRBV2; cdr3_aa: CASSGGQGPVLEQYF; cdr3_nt: TGTGCCAGCAGTGGGGGACAGGGGCCCGTCCTCGAGCAGTACTTC
clone_size: NA; d_call: TRBD1; j_call: TRBJ2-5; v_call: TRBV29-1; cdr3_aa: CSVDRGGETQYF; cdr3_nt: TGCAGCGTAGACAGGGGTGGGGAGACCCAGTACTTC
clone_size: once; d_call: NA; j_call: TRBJ2-6; v_call: TRBV19; cdr3_aa: CASSISEGSGANVLTF; cdr3_nt: TGTGCCAGTAGTATTTCTGAGGGCTCTGGGGCCAACGTCCTGACTTTC
clone_size: NA; d_call: NA; j_call: TRBJ2-7; v_call: TRBV2; cdr3_aa: CASSEALMGNTYEQYF; cdr3_nt: TGTGCCAGCAGTGAAGCGCTTATGGGGAATACCTACGAGCAGTACTTC
clone_size: NA; d_call: NA; j_call: TRBJ1-5; v_call: TRBV19; cdr3_aa: CASSVTGYQPQHF; cdr3_nt: TGTGCCAGTAGTGTCACAGGGTATCAGCCCCAGCATTTT
clone_size: NA; d_call: NA; j_call: TRBJ1-6; v_call: TRBV18; cdr3_aa: CASSGPSSPLHF; cdr3_nt: TGTGCCAGCTCAGGTCCGTCATCACCCCTCCACTTT
clone_size: few; d_call: NA; j_call: TRBJ1-3; v_call: TRBV6-5; cdr3_aa: CASRFRTERNTIYF; cdr3_nt: TGTGCCAGCAGATTCCGGACAGAAAGAAACACCATATATTTT
clone_size: NA; d_call: NA; j_call: TRBJ1-1; v_call: TRBV11-2; cdr3_aa: CASSFQGNTEAFF; cdr3_nt: TGTGCCAGCAGCTTTCAGGGGAACACTGAAGCTTTCTTT
clone_size: NA; d_call: TRBD2; j_call: TRBJ2-2; v_call: TRBV7-2; cdr3_aa: CASSLAGLAGLGTGELFF; cdr3_nt: TGTGCCAGCAGCTTAGCCGGACTAGCGGGACTCGGCACCGGGGAGCTGTTTTTT
clone_size: once; d_call: TRBD2; j_call: TRBJ2-3; v_call: TRBV5-1; cdr3_aa: CASSSSERGSTDTQYF; cdr3_nt: TGCGCCAGCAGCTCGAGCGAGCGGGGGAGCACAGATACGCAGTATTTT
clone_size: NA; d_call: NA; j_call: TRBJ2-1; v_call: TRBV6-5; cdr3_aa: CASSSLALSSYNEQFF; cdr3_nt: TGTGCCAGCAGTTCCCTCGCGCTAAGCTCCTACAATGAGCAGTTCTTC
clone_size: NA; d_call: NA; j_call: TRBJ1-3; v_call: TRBV6-1; cdr3_aa: CASSEAPSGNTIYF; cdr3_nt: TGTGCCAGCAGTGAAGCTCCCTCTGGAAACACCATATATTTT
clone_size: NA; d_call: NA; j_call: TRBJ2-7; v_call: TRBV7-2; cdr3_aa: CASSFKVSSYEQYF; cdr3_nt: TGTGCCAGCAGTTTTAAAGTAAGCTCCTACGAGCAGTACTTC
clone_size: NA; d_call: NA; j_call: TRBJ2-5; v_call: TRBV6-5; cdr3_aa: CASSKRDWETQYF; cdr3_nt: TGTGCCAGCAGTAAGAGGGACTGGGAGACCCAGTACTTC
clone_size: NA; d_call: NA; j_call: TRBJ1-1; v_call: TRBV28; cdr3_aa: CASSRTLGGAFF; cdr3_nt: TGTGCCAGCAGCCGCACACTGGGGGGAGCTTTCTTT
clone_size: NA; d_call: TRBD1; j_call: TRBJ1-2; v_call: TRBV13; cdr3_aa: CASGTASGDYGYTF; cdr3_nt: TGTGCCAGCGGGACAGCCTCGGGCGACTATGGCTACACCTTC
clone_size: NA; d_call: NA; j_call: TRBJ1-1; v_call: TRBV18; cdr3_aa: CASSPWGRETEAFF; cdr3_nt: TGTGCCAGCTCACCTTGGGGGAGAGAAACTGAAGCTTTCTTT